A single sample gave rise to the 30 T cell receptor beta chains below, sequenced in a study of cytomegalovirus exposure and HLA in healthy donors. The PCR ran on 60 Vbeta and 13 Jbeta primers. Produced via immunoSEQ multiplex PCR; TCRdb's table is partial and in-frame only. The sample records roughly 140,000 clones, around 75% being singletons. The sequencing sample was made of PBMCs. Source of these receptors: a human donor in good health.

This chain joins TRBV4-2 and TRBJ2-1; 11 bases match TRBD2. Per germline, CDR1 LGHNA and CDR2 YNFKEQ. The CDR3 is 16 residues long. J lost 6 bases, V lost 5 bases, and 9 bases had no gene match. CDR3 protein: CASSGLGTSGGNEQFF. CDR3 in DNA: TGTGCCAGCAGCGGACTAGGGACTAGCGGTGGCAATGAGCAGTTCTTC.

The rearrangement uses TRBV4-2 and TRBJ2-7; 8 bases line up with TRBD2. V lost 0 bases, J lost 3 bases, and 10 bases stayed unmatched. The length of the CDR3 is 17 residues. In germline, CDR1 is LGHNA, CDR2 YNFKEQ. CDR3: CASSQEGGLATYYEQYF. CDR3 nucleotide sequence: TGTGCCAGCAGCCAAGAAGGCGGACTAGCCACATACTACGAGCAGTACTTC.

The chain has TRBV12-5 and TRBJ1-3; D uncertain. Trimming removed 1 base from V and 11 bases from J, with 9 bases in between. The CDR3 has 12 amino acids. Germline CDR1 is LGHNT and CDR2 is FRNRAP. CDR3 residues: CASGLDSGPIYF. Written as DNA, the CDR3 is TGTGCTAGTGGTTTGGATTCCGGTCCCATATATTTT. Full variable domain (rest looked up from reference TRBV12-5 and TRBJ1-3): DARVTQTPRHKVTEMGQEVTMRCQPILGHNTVFWYRQTMMQGLELLAYFRNRAPLDDSGMPKDRFSAEMPDATLATLKIQPSEPRDSAVYFCASGLDSGPIYFGEGSWLTVV.

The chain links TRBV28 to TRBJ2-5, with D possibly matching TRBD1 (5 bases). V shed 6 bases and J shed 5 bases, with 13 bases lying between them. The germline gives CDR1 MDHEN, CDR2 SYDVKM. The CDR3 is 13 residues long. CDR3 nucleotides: TGTGCCAGCAGGACAGACCCGCCGGAGACCCAGTACTTC. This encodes CASRTDPPETQYF.

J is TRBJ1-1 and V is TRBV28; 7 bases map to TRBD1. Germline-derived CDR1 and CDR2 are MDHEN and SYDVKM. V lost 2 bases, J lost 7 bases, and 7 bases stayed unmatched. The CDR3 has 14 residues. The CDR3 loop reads CASSLTGAGGEAFF. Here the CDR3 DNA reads TGTGCCAGCAGTTTAACAGGGGCGGGTGGTGAAGCTTTCTTT.

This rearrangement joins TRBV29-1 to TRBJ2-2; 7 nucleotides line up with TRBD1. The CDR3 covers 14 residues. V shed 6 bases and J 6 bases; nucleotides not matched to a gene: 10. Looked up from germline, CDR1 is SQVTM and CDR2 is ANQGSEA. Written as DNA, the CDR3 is TGCAGCGTCGGCATTACAGGGGCCCCCGGGGAGCTGTTTTTT. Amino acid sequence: CSVGITGAPGELFF.

The CDR3 reads CASKQTGTYGYTF. Here the CDR3 DNA reads TGTGCCAGCAAACAGACAGGAACCTATGGCTACACCTTC. The chain is built from TRBV14 and TRBJ1-2; perhaps TRBD1 as D (6 bases). In germline, CDR1 is SGHDN, CDR2 FVKESK. The CDR3 runs 13 residues. Trimming cost V 7 bases and J 4 bases, with 13 bases left between them.

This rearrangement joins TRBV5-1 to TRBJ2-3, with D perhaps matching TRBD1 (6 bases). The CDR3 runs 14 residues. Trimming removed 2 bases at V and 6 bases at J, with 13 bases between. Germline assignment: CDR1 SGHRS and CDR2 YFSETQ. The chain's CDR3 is CASSFRPGEDTQYF. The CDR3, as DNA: TGCGCCAGCAGCTTCCGCCCAGGGGAGGATACGCAGTATTTT.

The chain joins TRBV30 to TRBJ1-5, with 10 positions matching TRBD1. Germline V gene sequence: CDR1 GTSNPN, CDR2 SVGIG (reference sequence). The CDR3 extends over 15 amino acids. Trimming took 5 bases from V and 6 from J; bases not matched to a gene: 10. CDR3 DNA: TGTGCCTGGGGTGGCGCGGGACAGGGGACTCAGCCCCAGCATTTT. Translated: CAWGGAGQGTQPQHF.

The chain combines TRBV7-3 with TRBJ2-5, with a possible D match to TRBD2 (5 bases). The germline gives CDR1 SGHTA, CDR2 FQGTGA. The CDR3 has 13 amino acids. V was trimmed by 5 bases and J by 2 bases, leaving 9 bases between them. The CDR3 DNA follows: TGTGCCAGCAGCCCGGGGTCGCAAGAGACCCAGTACTTC. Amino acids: CASSPGSQETQYF.

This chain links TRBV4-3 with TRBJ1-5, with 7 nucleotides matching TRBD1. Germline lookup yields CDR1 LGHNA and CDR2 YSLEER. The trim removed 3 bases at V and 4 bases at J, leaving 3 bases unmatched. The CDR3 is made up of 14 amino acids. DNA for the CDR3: TGCGCCAGCAGCCATGGGACAGTGAATCAGCCCCAGCATTTT. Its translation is CASSHGTVNQPQHF.

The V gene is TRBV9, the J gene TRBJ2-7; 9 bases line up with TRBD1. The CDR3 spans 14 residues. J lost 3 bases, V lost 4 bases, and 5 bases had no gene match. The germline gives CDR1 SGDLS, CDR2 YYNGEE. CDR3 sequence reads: CASSIGTGNYEQYF. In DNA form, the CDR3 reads TGTGCCAGCAGCATTGGGACAGGGAACTACGAGCAGTACTTC.

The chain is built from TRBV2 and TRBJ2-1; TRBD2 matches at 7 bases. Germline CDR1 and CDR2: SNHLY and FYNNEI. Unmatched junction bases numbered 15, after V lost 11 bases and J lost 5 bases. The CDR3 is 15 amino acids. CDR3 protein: CALVLGREEHNEQFF. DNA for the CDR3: TGTGCCTTGGTTTTAGGTCGGGAGGAGCACAATGAGCAGTTCTTC.

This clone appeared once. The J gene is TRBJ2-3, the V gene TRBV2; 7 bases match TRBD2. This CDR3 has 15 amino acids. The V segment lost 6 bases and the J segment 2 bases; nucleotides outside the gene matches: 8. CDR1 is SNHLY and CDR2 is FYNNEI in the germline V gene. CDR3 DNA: TGTGCCAGCAGCGAAAAAGCGGGGTTCACAGATACGCAGTATTTT. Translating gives CASSEKAGFTDTQYF.

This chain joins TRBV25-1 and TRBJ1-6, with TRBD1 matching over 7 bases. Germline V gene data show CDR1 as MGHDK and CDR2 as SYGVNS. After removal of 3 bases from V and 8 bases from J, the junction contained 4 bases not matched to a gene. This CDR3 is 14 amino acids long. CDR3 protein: CASSEGQYHSPLHF. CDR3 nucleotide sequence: TGTGCCAGCAGTGAGGGACAGTATCATTCACCCCTCCACTTT.

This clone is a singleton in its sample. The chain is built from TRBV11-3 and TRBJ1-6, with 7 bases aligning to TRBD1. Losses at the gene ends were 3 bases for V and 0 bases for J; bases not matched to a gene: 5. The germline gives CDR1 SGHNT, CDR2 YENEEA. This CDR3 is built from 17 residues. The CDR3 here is CASSFSGQSSYNSPLHF. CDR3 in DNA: TGTGCCAGCAGCTTTTCGGGACAGAGCTCCTATAATTCACCCCTCCACTTT.

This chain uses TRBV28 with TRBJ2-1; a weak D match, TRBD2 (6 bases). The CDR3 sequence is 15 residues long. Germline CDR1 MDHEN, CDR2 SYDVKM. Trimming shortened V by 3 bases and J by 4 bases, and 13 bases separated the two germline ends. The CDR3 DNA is TGTGCCAGCAGTTTGCACTTGGGAGGATACAATGAGCAGTTCTTC. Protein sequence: CASSLHLGGYNEQFF.

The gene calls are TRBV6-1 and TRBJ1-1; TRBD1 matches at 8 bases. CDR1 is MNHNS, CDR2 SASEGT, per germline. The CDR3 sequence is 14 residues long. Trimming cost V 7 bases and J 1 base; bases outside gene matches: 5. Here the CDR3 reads CASNYRGWNTEAFF. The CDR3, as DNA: TGTGCCAGCAATTACAGGGGGTGGAACACTGAAGCTTTCTTT.

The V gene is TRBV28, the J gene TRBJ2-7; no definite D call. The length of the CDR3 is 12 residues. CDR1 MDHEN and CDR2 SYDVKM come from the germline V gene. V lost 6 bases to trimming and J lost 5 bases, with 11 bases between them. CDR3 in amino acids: CASRPPGHEQYF. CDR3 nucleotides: TGTGCCAGCAGACCCCCGGGTCACGAGCAGTACTTC.

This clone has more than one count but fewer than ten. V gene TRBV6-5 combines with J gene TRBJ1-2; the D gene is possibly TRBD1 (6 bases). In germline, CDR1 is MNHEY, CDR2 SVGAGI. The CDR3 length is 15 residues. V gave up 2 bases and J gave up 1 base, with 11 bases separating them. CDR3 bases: TGTGCCAGCAGTTACCACAGGGCCCTTAACTATGGCTACACCTTC. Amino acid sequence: CASSYHRALNYGYTF.

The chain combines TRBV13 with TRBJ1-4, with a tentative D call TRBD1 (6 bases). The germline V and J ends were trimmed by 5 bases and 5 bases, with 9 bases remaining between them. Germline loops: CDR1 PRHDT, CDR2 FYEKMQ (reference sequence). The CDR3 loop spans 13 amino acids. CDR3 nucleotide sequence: TGTGCCAGCAGCGGACAGCCGAATGAAAAACTGTTTTTT. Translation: CASSGQPNEKLFF.

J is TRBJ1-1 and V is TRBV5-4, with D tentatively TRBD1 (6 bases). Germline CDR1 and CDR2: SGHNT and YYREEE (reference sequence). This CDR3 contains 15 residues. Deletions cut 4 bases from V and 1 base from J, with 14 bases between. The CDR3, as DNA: TGTGCCAGCAGCACCCAAGTCAGGGGGAACACTGAAGCTTTCTTT. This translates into CASSTQVRGNTEAFF.

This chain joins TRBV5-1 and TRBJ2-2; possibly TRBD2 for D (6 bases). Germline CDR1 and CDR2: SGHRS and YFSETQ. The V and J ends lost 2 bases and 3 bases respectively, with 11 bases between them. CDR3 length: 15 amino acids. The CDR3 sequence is CASSLNGGDTGELFF. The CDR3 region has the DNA TGCGCCAGCAGCTTAAACGGGGGAGACACCGGGGAGCTGTTTTTT.

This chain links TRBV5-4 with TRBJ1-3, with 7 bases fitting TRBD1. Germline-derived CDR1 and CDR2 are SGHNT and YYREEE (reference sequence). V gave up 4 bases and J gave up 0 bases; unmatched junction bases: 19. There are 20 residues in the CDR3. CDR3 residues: CASSMGPGQLLGLSGNTIYF. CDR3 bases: TGTGCCAGCAGCATGGGGCCGGGACAGCTTCTGGGTCTCTCTGGAAACACCATATATTTT.

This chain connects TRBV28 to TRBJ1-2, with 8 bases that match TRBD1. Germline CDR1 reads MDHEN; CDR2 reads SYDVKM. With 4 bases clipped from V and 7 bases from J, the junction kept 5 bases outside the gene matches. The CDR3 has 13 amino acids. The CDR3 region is CASSSPTGGGYTF. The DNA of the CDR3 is TGTGCCAGCAGTTCACCCACAGGGGGTGGCTACACCTTC.

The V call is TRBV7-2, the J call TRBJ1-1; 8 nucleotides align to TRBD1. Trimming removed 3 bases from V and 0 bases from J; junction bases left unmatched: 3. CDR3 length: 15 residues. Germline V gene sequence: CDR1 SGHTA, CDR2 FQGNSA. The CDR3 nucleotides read TGTGCCAGCAGCTTTGGACAGGGAATGAACACTGAAGCTTTCTTT. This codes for CASSFGQGMNTEAFF.

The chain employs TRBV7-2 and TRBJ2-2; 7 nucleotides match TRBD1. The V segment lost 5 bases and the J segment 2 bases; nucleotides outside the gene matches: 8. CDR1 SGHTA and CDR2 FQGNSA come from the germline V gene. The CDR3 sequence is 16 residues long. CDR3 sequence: CASSQTGQKNTGELFF. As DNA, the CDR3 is TGTGCCAGCAGCCAGACGGGACAGAAAAACACCGGGGAGCTGTTTTTT. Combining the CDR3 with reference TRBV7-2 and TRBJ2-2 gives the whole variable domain GAGVSQSPSNKVTEKGKDVELRCDPISGHTALYWYRQSLGQGLEFLIYFQGNSAPDKSGLPSDRFSAERTGGSVSTLTIQRTQQEDSAVYLCASSQTGQKNTGELFFGEGSRLTVL.

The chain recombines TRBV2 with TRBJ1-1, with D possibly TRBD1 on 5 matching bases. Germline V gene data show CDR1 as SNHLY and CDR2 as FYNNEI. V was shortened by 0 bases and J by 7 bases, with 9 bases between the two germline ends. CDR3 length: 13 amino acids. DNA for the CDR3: TGTGCCAGCAGTGAAGCAGGGGTTGGTGAAGCTTTCTTT. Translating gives CASSEAGVGEAFF. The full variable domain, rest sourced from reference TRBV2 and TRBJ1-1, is EPEVTQTPSHQVTQMGQEVILRCVPISNHLYFYWYRQILGQKVEFLVSFYNNEISEKSEIFDDQFSVERPDGSNFTLKIRSTKLEDSAMYFCASSEAGVGEAFFGQGTRLTVV.

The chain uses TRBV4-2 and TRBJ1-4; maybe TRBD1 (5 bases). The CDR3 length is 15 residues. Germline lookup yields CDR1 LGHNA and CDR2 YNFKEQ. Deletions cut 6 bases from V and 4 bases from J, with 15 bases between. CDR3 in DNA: TGTGCCAGCAGTCCCCGGACATCCCGTAATGAAAAACTGTTTTTT. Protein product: CASSPRTSRNEKLFF.

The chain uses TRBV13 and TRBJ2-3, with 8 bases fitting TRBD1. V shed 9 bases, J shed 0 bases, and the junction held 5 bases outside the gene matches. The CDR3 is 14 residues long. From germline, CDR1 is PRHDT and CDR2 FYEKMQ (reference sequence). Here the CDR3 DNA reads TGTGCCAGTCGGGGACAGGATAGCACAGATACGCAGTATTTT. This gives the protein CASRGQDSTDTQYF.